Following are 11 T cell receptor beta chains from one sample sequenced in a study of T cell responses to AZD1222 COVID-19 vaccine. The method was immunoSEQ multiplex PCR; TCRdb's version includes in-frame clones alone and lacks a portion of them. The sample has approximately 170,000 clones, approximately 90% seen once. The source material was peripheral blood, sampled on day 0 of AZD1222 vaccination. These receptors were taken from an adult in good health.

The chain recombines TRBV6-5 with TRBJ2-7; D remains ambiguous. CDR1 is MNHEY, CDR2 SVGAGI, per germline. The V end lost 5 bases, the J end lost 3 bases, and 5 bases lay between the germline ends. The CDR3 is 11 amino acids. The CDR3 DNA sequence: TGTGCCAGCAGTAGCCACTACGAGCAGTACTTC. Its protein is CASSSHYEQYF.

The CDR3 loop reads CASSLTGSGVGTEAFF. The CDR3, as DNA: TGTGCCAGCAGTTTGACAGGGAGTGGGGTGGGCACTGAAGCTTTCTTT. This chain uses TRBV27 with TRBJ1-1; 7 nucleotides match TRBD1. CDR1 and CDR2 from the germline V gene are MNHEY and SMNVEV (reference sequence). The CDR3 consists of 16 residues. Trimming at V came to 3 bases and at J to 4 bases, leaving 11 bases not matched to a gene.

The rearrangement joins TRBV10-3 to TRBJ1-1, with TRBD1 identical over 10 bases. The V gene's germline CDR1 is ENHRY and CDR2 SYGVKD. The CDR3 contains 14 residues. After removal of 4 bases from V and 6 bases from J, the junction contained 5 bases not matched to a gene. For the CDR3, the DNA is TGTGCCATCAGTGCCGGGACAGGGGACCCTGAAGCTTTCTTT. This codes for CAISAGTGDPEAFF.

This chain connects TRBV30 to TRBJ1-3, with D unresolved. The germline V gene has CDR1 GTSNPN and CDR2 SVGIG (reference sequence). The CDR3 is made up of 12 amino acids. The ends were cut back, 3 bases at V and 4 bases at J, with 7 bases in the middle. CDR3 region: CAWRLGGNTIYF. CDR3 nucleotides: TGTGCCTGGAGGTTAGGGGGAAACACCATATATTTT.

V is TRBV5-1 and J is TRBJ2-5; unclear D gene. The CDR3 has 13 residues. Germline assignment: CDR1 SGHRS and CDR2 YFSETQ. V lost 4 bases and J 4 bases, leaving 11 bases between the germline ends. This chain's CDR3 is CASSLGQRETQYF. DNA of the CDR3: TGCGCCAGCAGCCTAGGTCAGCGAGAGACCCAGTACTTC.

The rearrangement links TRBV15 to TRBJ2-7, with 8 bases lining up with TRBD2. The J segment lost 4 bases and the V segment lost 0 bases, leaving 8 bases of the junction unmatched. Germline V lookup: CDR1 LNHNV, CDR2 YYDKDF (reference sequence). The CDR3 runs 16 residues. In nucleotides, the CDR3 is TGTGCCACCAGCAGAGATGTGACGGGAGGGCCATACGAGCAGTACTTC. It encodes CATSRDVTGGPYEQYF.

V usage is TRBV28 and J usage is TRBJ2-1; D not certain. This CDR3 has 15 residues. The germline V gene has CDR1 MDHEN and CDR2 SYDVKM. V lost 6 bases and J 5 bases, leaving 17 bases between the germline ends. The CDR3, as DNA: TGTGCCAGCAGCACAGCGTCACTAAGTAACAATGAGCAGTTCTTC. Its protein is CASSTASLSNNEQFF.

The V gene is TRBV7-9, the J gene TRBJ2-7; D remains unclear. V was pared by 1 base and J by 3 bases, with 10 bases between. The CDR3 contains 14 residues. Germline values: CDR1 SEHNR, CDR2 FQNEAQ (reference sequence). CDR3 sequence: CASSLDPPLYEQYF. The CDR3 coding sequence is TGTGCCAGCAGCTTAGACCCTCCCCTCTACGAGCAGTACTTC.

The chain combines TRBV4-2 with TRBJ1-2; D is unclear. Trimming cost V 0 bases and J 0 bases, with 5 bases left between them. The V gene's germline CDR1 is LGHNA and CDR2 YNFKEQ. The length of the CDR3 is 14 residues. CDR3: CASSQDLANYGYTF. CDR3 DNA sequence: TGTGCCAGCAGCCAAGATTTGGCTAACTATGGCTACACCTTC.

The V gene is TRBV7-2, the J gene TRBJ2-7; 11 nucleotides line up with TRBD1. V trimming: 5 bases; J trimming: 4 bases; junction bases outside the gene matches: 7. The CDR3 runs to 15 residues. The germline V gene encodes CDR1 SGHTA and CDR2 FQGNSA. The CDR3 loop is CASSLGTGGRYEQYF. The CDR3 DNA reads as TGTGCCAGCAGCCTGGGGACAGGGGGAAGGTACGAGCAGTACTTC.

V gene TRBV7-2 combines with J gene TRBJ2-7; tentative D call: TRBD2 (6 bases). V lost 3 bases and J 0 bases, leaving 9 bases between the germline ends. Per germline, CDR1 SGHTA and CDR2 FQGNSA. This CDR3 region has 14 residues. This chain's CDR3 is CASSFAGFSYEQYF. CDR3 coding DNA: TGTGCCAGCAGCTTCGCGGGATTCTCCTACGAGCAGTACTTC.